Listed here are 22 T cell receptor beta chains from one sample, sequenced in a study of response to subunit inactivated influenza vaccine. TCRdb reprocessed the RT-PCR reads via MiXCR and lists one record per CDR3 protein. The sample yields about half a million distinct CDR3 sequences, about a tenth seen once. The material sequenced was PBMCs from blood, taken 45 days after vaccination. All receptors derive from a man aged 50 to 60 who received an inactivated influenza vaccine.

Many counts were recorded for this clonotype. This chain connects TRBV7-8 to TRBJ2-7; TRBD1 matches at 9 bases. The V gene end was trimmed by 1 base and the J gene end by 1 base; junction bases not matched to a gene: 5. CDR3 length: 16 amino acids. Per germline, CDR1 SGHVS and CDR2 FQNEAQ. In DNA form, the CDR3 reads TGTGCCAGCAGCTTAGTTACCGGGACAGGGTCCTACGAGCAGTACTTC. Protein sequence: CASSLVTGTGSYEQYF.

Many counts were recorded for this clonotype. V usage is TRBV14 and J usage is TRBJ2-3; no definite D call. The CDR3 extends over 13 amino acids. Germline assignment: CDR1 SGHDN and CDR2 FVKESK. V shed 1 base and J shed 6 bases, with 8 bases lying between them. The CDR3 reads CASSQVPWDTQYF. CDR3 coding DNA: TGTGCCAGCAGCCAAGTCCCCTGGGATACGCAGTATTTT.

The chain uses TRBV29-1 and TRBJ2-1; D possibly corresponds to TRBD1 (5 bases). Looked up from germline, CDR1 is SQVTM and CDR2 is ANQGSEA. The CDR3 sequence is 12 residues long. The V end was cut by 5 bases, the J end by 3 bases, with 8 bases between. The CDR3 DNA sequence: TGCAGCGTTAGAGACAGCTACAATGAGCAGTTCTTC. It encodes CSVRDSYNEQFF.

This clonotype was detected a few times. The chain links TRBV27 to TRBJ2-1; 9 bases align to TRBD1. Germline-derived CDR1 and CDR2 are MNHEY and SMNVEV (reference sequence). The CDR3 runs to 14 residues. With V trimmed by 6 bases and J by 8 bases, 8 bases remained unmatched. CDR3 coding DNA: TGTGCCAGCAGCGACAGGGGGGGTAGCGATGAGCAGTTCTTC. Translated: CASSDRGGSDEQFF.

This clonotype came up a few times. The CDR3 loop is CASSRRSGLLNEQFF. The CDR3 region has the DNA TGTGCCAGCAGTCGCCGATCGGGACTTCTCAATGAGCAGTTCTTC. The rearrangement joins TRBV12-3 or TRBV12-4 to TRBJ2-1, with D tentatively TRBD2 (6 bases). This CDR3 has 15 residues. Trimming shortened V by 5 bases and J by 6 bases, and 17 bases separated the two germline ends.

This chain joins TRBV21-1 and TRBJ2-3; TRBD2, the table's D call, was not compared with the DNA. TRBV21-1 is assigned pseudogene status. The CDR3 extends over 14 amino acids. The CDR3 protein is CASALAGGPDTQYF. The CDR3, as DNA: TGTGCCAGCGCCCTAGCGGGAGGGCCAGATACGCAGTATTTT.

This clonotype was detected many times. The V call is TRBV29-1, the J call TRBJ2-5; TRBD1 aligns across 8 bases. This CDR3 is 17 amino acids long. Germline-derived CDR1 and CDR2 are SQVTM and ANQGSEA. V shed 7 bases and J 2 bases; nucleotides not matched to a gene: 18. CDR3 in amino acids: CSALYETGAHLQETQYF. DNA of the CDR3: TGCAGCGCCTTATACGAGACAGGGGCGCACCTTCAAGAGACCCAGTACTTC.

This clonotype was seen at least ten times. The V call is TRBV12-3 or TRBV12-4, the J call TRBJ2-7; D tentatively reads TRBD1 or TRBD2 (5 bases each). CDR3 length equals 14 residues. Trimming took off 7 bases at V and 1 base at J, with 14 bases between the two ends. The CDR3 loop reads CASTRGDDSYEQYF. The CDR3 DNA sequence: TGTGCCAGCACCCGAGGGGACGATTCCTACGAGCAGTACTTC.

This clonotype has only a few counts. The chain is built from TRBV7-2 and TRBJ1-2, with D possibly matching TRBD1 (6 bases). CDR3 length equals 14 residues. Germline lookup yields CDR1 SGHTA and CDR2 FQGNSA. V lost 6 bases and J 5 bases, leaving 16 bases between the germline ends. This CDR3 reads CASSLPYRVYGYTF. DNA for the CDR3: TGTGCCAGCAGTCTTCCCTACAGGGTGTATGGCTACACCTTC. Looking up the rest from reference TRBV7-2 and TRBJ1-2 gives the full variable domain: GAGVSQSPSNKVTEKGKDVELRCDPISGHTALYWYRQSLGQGLEFLIYFQGNSAPDKSGLPSDRFSAERTGGSVSTLTIQRTQQEDSAVYLCASSLPYRVYGYTFGSGTRLTVV.

This clonotype was seen at least ten times. The chain uses TRBV12-3 or TRBV12-4 and TRBJ2-6; D may correspond to TRBD1 or TRBD2 (6 bases each). Trimming took 3 bases from V and 4 from J, leaving 10 bases between them. The CDR3 covers 15 residues. As DNA, the CDR3 is TGTGCCAGCAGTTTTCGGGGGCTCGGGGCCAACGTCCTGACTTTC. Its translation: CASSFRGLGANVLTF.

This clonotype was counted at least ten times. V and J are TRBV24-1 and TRBJ2-2; D is possibly TRBD1 or TRBD2 (5 bases each). CDR1 KGHDR and CDR2 SFDVKD come from the germline V gene. The CDR3 consists of 17 residues. Deletions cut 3 bases from V and 5 bases from J, with 18 bases between. The CDR3 loop reads CATSDGRRGPRTGELFF. DNA of the CDR3: TGTGCCACCAGTGATGGCCGACGGGGACCGAGGACCGGGGAGCTGTTTTTT.

This clonotype was counted many times. The rearrangement joins TRBV7-9 to TRBJ1-2; D is uncertain. Trimming stripped 11 bases from V and 3 bases from J, with 10 bases between. The germline V gene encodes CDR1 SEHNR and CDR2 FQNEAQ (reference sequence). This CDR3 is built from 11 residues. CDR3 protein: CALRPYYGYTF. CDR3 bases: TGTGCCCTGCGACCATACTATGGCTACACCTTC.

This clonotype has just a few counts. CDR3 in DNA: TGTGCCAGCAGTTCAAGCTCCGACACAGCCTCGTACCAAGAGACCCAGTACTTC. Translation: CASSSSSDTASYQETQYF. This chain joins TRBV2 and TRBJ2-5; no reliable D call. The CDR3 runs 18 residues. Trimming shortened V by 5 bases and J by 0 bases, and 22 bases separated the two germline ends. CDR1 SNHLY and CDR2 FYNNEI come from the germline V gene. The whole variable domain, remainder taken from reference TRBV2 and TRBJ2-5, is EPEVTQTPSHQVTQMGQEVILRCVPISNHLYFYWYRQILGQKVEFLVSFYNNEISEKSEIFDDQFSVERPDGSNFTLKIRSTKLEDSAMYFCASSSSSDTASYQETQYFGPGTRLLVL.

At least ten counts were recorded for this clonotype. The V call is TRBV6-5, the J call TRBJ2-6, with 8 bases matching TRBD1. V gave up 0 bases and J gave up 5 bases; unmatched junction bases: 9. CDR3 length equals 18 residues. CDR1 and CDR2 from the germline V gene are MNHEY and SVGAGI. The chain's CDR3 is CASSYSSGGTIWANVLTF. The CDR3, as DNA: TGTGCCAGCAGTTACTCGTCAGGGGGCACCATCTGGGCCAACGTCCTGACTTTC.

This clonotype was detected a few times. The chain carries TRBV5-1 and TRBJ2-7; 7 positions agree with TRBD1. After removal of 7 bases from V and 0 bases from J, the junction contained 7 bases not matched to a gene. CDR1 is SGHRS, CDR2 YFSETQ, per germline. The CDR3 is 14 residues long. CDR3 residues: CASGLGQSSYEQYF. The CDR3, as DNA: TGCGCCAGCGGCCTGGGACAGAGCTCCTACGAGCAGTACTTC.

V and J are TRBV7-2 and TRBJ1-5; TRBD1 matches 9 bases. The CDR3 consists of 15 residues. The V segment lost 4 bases and the J segment 4 bases; nucleotides outside the gene matches: 5. Germline CDR1 reads SGHTA; CDR2 reads FQGNSA. This CDR3 is CASSWGQGRNQPQHF. The CDR3 nucleotides read TGTGCCAGCAGCTGGGGACAGGGCCGAAATCAGCCCCAGCATTTT.

The chain links TRBV7-2 to TRBJ2-7; tentative D call: TRBD2 (6 bases). Germline lookup yields CDR1 SGHTA and CDR2 FQGNSA. The CDR3 loop spans 15 amino acids. V dropped 5 bases and J dropped 5 bases, with 19 bases sitting between them. This CDR3 is CASSARDGGSNEQYF. In DNA, the CDR3 is TGTGCCAGCAGCGCCAGGGACGGAGGGAGCAACGAGCAGTACTTC.

The V gene is TRBV27, the J gene TRBJ2-2, with 10 bases lining up with TRBD2. V dropped 4 bases and J dropped 5; count of bases not matched to a gene: 10. Per the germline V gene, CDR1 is MNHEY and CDR2 is SMNVEV (reference sequence). The CDR3 loop spans 17 amino acids. CDR3 sequence reads: CASSSSYLAGETGELFF. For the CDR3, the DNA is TGTGCCAGCAGTTCCTCCTATCTAGCGGGAGAAACCGGGGAGCTGTTTTTT.

This clonotype was found many times. The chain carries TRBV10-3 and TRBJ2-3, with unresolved D. Germline V lookup: CDR1 ENHRY, CDR2 SYGVKD. This CDR3 is 13 amino acids long. Trimming pared 7 bases from V and 2 bases from J, leaving 10 bases between. The CDR3 nucleotides are TGTGCCATCAAAGTAGGCGTCACAGATACGCAGTATTTT. Protein: CAIKVGVTDTQYF.

In this sample, this clonotype turned up many times. The rearrangement uses TRBV12-3 or TRBV12-4 and TRBJ2-1; 7 nucleotides match TRBD2. Trimming removed 8 bases from V and 0 bases from J; junction bases left unmatched: 1. The length of the CDR3 is 13 residues. In nucleotides, the CDR3 is TGTGCCAGCCGGACTAGCTCCTACAATGAGCAGTTCTTC. As protein: CASRTSSYNEQFF.

The chain is built from TRBV7-9 and TRBJ2-1; D ambiguous. The CDR3 extends over 15 amino acids. Germline CDR1 and CDR2: SEHNR and FQNEAQ (reference sequence). Trimming stripped 4 bases from V and 0 bases from J, with 10 bases between. The CDR3 here is CASSSPPSSYNEQFF. DNA for the CDR3: TGTGCCAGCAGCTCCCCCCCGAGCTCCTACAATGAGCAGTTCTTC.

The chain carries TRBV5-1 and TRBJ2-3; D might be TRBD2 (6 bases). Germline CDR1 SGHRS, CDR2 YFSETQ. The V end was cut by 7 bases, the J end by 2 bases, with 17 bases between. The CDR3 spans 15 residues. CDR3 in amino acids: CASSPRSGDTDTQYF. CDR3 DNA: TGCGCCAGCTCTCCCAGGTCGGGGGACACAGATACGCAGTATTTT.